The 13 T cell receptor beta chains given below trace back to one sample, sequenced in a study of identical twins. One entry per CDR3 protein, called by TCRdb with MiXCR from the 5' RACE reads. The sample records approximately 630,000 distinct CDR3 sequences, roughly 7.2% being singletons. In addition, the sample was reused for a study of yellow fever vaccine responses in identical twins.

Sequenced: PBMCs. The receptors derive from a woman between 18 and 29 years old in good health.

This clonotype was seen ten or more times. J is TRBJ1-4 and V is TRBV29-1; tentative D call: TRBD1 (5 bases). The CDR3 runs 12 residues. CDR1 is SQVTM and CDR2 is ANQGSEA in the germline V gene. The V and J ends lost 6 bases and 0 bases respectively, with 5 bases between them. In DNA, the CDR3 is TGCAGCGTGGGGGCAACTAATGAAAAACTGTTTTTT. Protein sequence: CSVGATNEKLFF.

This chain links TRBV29-1 with TRBJ2-3; tentatively, D is TRBD2 (6 bases). The germline gives CDR1 SQVTM, CDR2 ANQGSEA. Between the trimmed V and J ends, which lost 7 bases and 5 bases, there was a span of 16 bases. This CDR3 region has 13 residues. As DNA, the CDR3 is TGCAGCGCTCCCCGGAGGGTTGGAGATACGCAGTATTTT. It codes for CSAPRRVGDTQYF.

The table lists this clonotype with a few counts. The chain uses TRBV20-1 and TRBJ1-2, with 7 positions matching TRBD1. The CDR3 is made up of 15 amino acids. The germline V gene encodes CDR1 DFQATT and CDR2 SNEGSKA (reference sequence). The ends lost 0 bases at V and 2 bases at J; junction bases unmatched: 6. The CDR3 DNA reads as TGCAGTGCTAGAGAAGGTCCACAGGGGAACTATGGCTACACCTTC. This codes for CSAREGPQGNYGYTF.

This clonotype was recorded a few times. V and J are TRBV28 and TRBJ2-7, with D possibly TRBD1 on 5 matching bases. The germline V gene encodes CDR1 MDHEN and CDR2 SYDVKM. This CDR3 is 14 amino acids long. V lost 5 bases and J lost 2, with 13 bases in between. The CDR3: CASSPADSTYEQYF. DNA for the CDR3: TGTGCCAGCAGTCCAGCTGACAGTACCTACGAGCAGTACTTC.

This clonotype was counted many times. The V call is TRBV12-3 or TRBV12-4, the J call TRBJ1-4; D is ambiguous. This CDR3 is 13 amino acids long. The germline V and J ends were trimmed by 5 bases and 5 bases, with 9 bases remaining between them. The CDR3 bases are TGTGCCAGCAGTCCCGGCCTCAATGAAAAACTGTTTTTT. Protein product: CASSPGLNEKLFF.

The V and J genes are TRBV12-3 or TRBV12-4 and TRBJ2-2, with 14 bases that match TRBD2. The CDR3 sequence is 19 residues long. The junction had 9 bases not matched to a gene; V was cut back by 6 bases and J by 0 bases. The DNA for the CDR3 is TGTGCCAGCAGGAATAGACTAGCGGGAGGGTCCTCGAACACCGGGGAGCTGTTTTTT. This gives the protein CASRNRLAGGSSNTGELFF.

Ten or more counts support this clonotype. The rearrangement links TRBV29-1 to TRBJ2-2, with 9 bases fitting TRBD1. V lost 6 bases and J lost 2; bases outside the gene matches: 4. The CDR3 is 14 residues long. Germline V CDR1 and CDR2: SQVTM, ANQGSEA. DNA for the CDR3: TGCAGCGTGCCGACAGGGGGAAACACCGGGGAGCTGTTTTTT. Its translation is CSVPTGGNTGELFF.

This clonotype was picked up a small number of times. The J gene is TRBJ2-1, the V gene TRBV18, with 8 bases that match TRBD2. Germline assignment: CDR1 KGHSH and CDR2 LQKENI. The CDR3 has 14 amino acids. The V gene end was trimmed by 4 bases and the J gene end by 11 bases; junction bases not matched to a gene: 10. CDR3 amino acids: CASSRREAVSKQFF. The CDR3 nucleotides are TGTGCCAGCTCACGGCGGGAGGCTGTGTCGAAGCAGTTCTTC. Supplemented by reference TRBV18 and TRBJ2-1, the full variable domain reads NAGVMQNPRHLVRRRGQEARLRCSPMKGHSHVYWYRQLPEEGLKFMVYLQKENIIDESGMPKERFSAEFPKEGPSILRIQQVVRGDSAAYFCASSRREAVSKQFFGPGTRLTVL.

The V call is TRBV15, the J call TRBJ1-4; no firm D call. CDR1 LNHNV and CDR2 YYDKDF come from the germline V gene (reference sequence). The CDR3 consists of 15 residues. V was clipped by 0 bases and J by 5 bases, with 10 bases between them. CDR3 region: CATSRDRLGNEKLFF. CDR3 in DNA: TGTGCCACCAGCAGAGACAGGCTAGGGAATGAAAAACTGTTTTTT.

The V gene is TRBV20-1, the J gene TRBJ2-1; D may be TRBD2 (6 bases). Trimming pared 1 base from V and 5 bases from J, leaving 15 bases between. The CDR3 contains 15 residues. In germline, CDR1 is DFQATT, CDR2 SNEGSKA (reference sequence). DNA of the CDR3: TGCAGTGCTAGAGGCGGGCTAGCGATAGACAATGAGCAGTTCTTC. Translation gives CSARGGLAIDNEQFF.

This clonotype was counted many times. The chain is built from TRBV29-1 and TRBJ2-3; TRBD1 might be the D (6 bases). Germline V gene sequence: CDR1 SQVTM, CDR2 ANQGSEA. V lost 5 bases and J lost 5, with 26 bases in between. The CDR3 loop spans 17 amino acids. The CDR3 coding sequence is TGCAGCGTTAAACAGGGAATAGAACTTAACAAGAGAGATACGCAGTATTTT. Protein product: CSVKQGIELNKRDTQYF.

This clonotype was seen at least ten times. The chain carries TRBV5-1 and TRBJ2-1; TRBD2 agrees at 11 bases. The ends lost 6 bases at V and 2 bases at J; junction bases unmatched: 4. CDR3 length: 15 amino acids. Per germline, CDR1 SGHRS and CDR2 YFSETQ. This CDR3 is CASTTSGGTYNEQFF. DNA for the CDR3: TGCGCCAGCACAACTAGCGGGGGCACCTACAATGAGCAGTTCTTC.

The rearrangement uses TRBV7-9 and TRBJ1-1; D gene uncertain. The CDR3 is 16 residues long. Germline CDR1 is SEHNR and CDR2 is FQNEAQ (reference sequence). Trimming shortened V by 5 bases and J by 4 bases, and 20 bases separated the two germline ends. The CDR3 DNA sequence: TGTGCCAGCAGCCCAGGATATTTGAGTGTGGGCACTGAAGCTTTCTTT. Translated, it gives CASSPGYLSVGTEAFF. Full variable domain (missing parts from reference TRBV7-9 and TRBJ1-1): DTGVSQNPRHKITKRGQNVTFRCDPISEHNRLYWYRQTLGQGPEFLTYFQNEAQLEKSRLLSDRFSAERPKGSFSTLEIQRTEQGDSAMYLCASSPGYLSVGTEAFFGQGTRLTVV.